What follows is one TCR beta chain and its context. Antigen unknown. The sample is drawn from a study of T cell responses to AZD1222 COVID-19 vaccine. Findings of the study overall: Spike-specific TCR breadth and depth were elevated following two AZD1222 doses. The donor group comprised mostly white British people and more females; the analysis possibly underestimated clonal diversity.

Assay used: immunoSEQ multiplex PCR; TCRdb lists only in-frame clones, some missing. The sample lists approximately 120,000 clones; 88% were seen once. The CDR3 totals 13 residues. Germline V gene sequence: CDR1 KGHSH, CDR2 LQKENI. The V and J ends lost 4 bases and 8 bases respectively, with 14 bases between them. Second doses were pooled across both intervals (about 4 or about 12 weeks). The source of this sequence is an adult who received the AZD1222 COVID-19 vaccine. The rearrangement uses TRBV18 and TRBJ1-1; D gene uncertain. The source was peripheral blood, collected 28 days after the second AZD1222 dose. The CDR3 here is CASSLLMQDEAFF. CDR3 bases: TGTGCCAGCTCACTGCTGATGCAGGACGAAGCTTTCTTT.